Listed here is a single TCR beta chain. The CDR3 runs to 15 residues. Between the trimmed V and J ends, which lost 4 bases and 1 base, there was a span of 13 bases. In germline, CDR1 is ENHRY, CDR2 SYGVKD. The assay was immunoSEQ multiplex PCR, and TCRdb's table has in-frame clones only and misses some. The table has tens of thousands of clones, approximately 82% seen once. The source of the sample is a study of PD-L1 blockade in urothelial cancer. Across the whole study: Blood was tested 3 weeks (second dose) and 6 weeks into treatment.

J is TRBJ2-5 and V is TRBV10-3; no firm D call. The receptor's source is a man aged 55 to 70 with urothelial cancer. The specimen comprised PBMCs, sampled around atezolizumab (anti-PD-L1) treatment. CDR3 residues: CAISGLVGSQETQYF. For the CDR3, the DNA is TGTGCCATCAGTGGTCTCGTGGGCAGCCAAGAGACCCAGTACTTC.